One and the same sample provided the 8 T cell receptor beta chains below, sequenced in a study of human T cells and chemical hapten exposure. Unfractionated whole blood was the source from which total RNA was extracted. TCRdb passed the 5' RACE reads through MiXCR, listing each CDR3 protein once. The sample lists about 140,000 distinct CDR3 sequences, 4.1% occurring once. These receptors were obtained from a female donor in good health.

There are many counts of this clonotype. The V gene is TRBV12-3 or TRBV12-4, the J gene TRBJ1-2; D remains unclear. The V end lost 3 bases, the J end lost 2 bases, and 7 bases lay between the germline ends. This CDR3 spans 13 amino acids. In DNA, the CDR3 is TGTGCCAGCAGTTTCGGGGAGAACTATGGCTACACCTTC. Encoded protein: CASSFGENYGYTF.

At least ten counts were recorded for this clonotype. J is TRBJ2-5 and V is TRBV3-1; weak D call: TRBD2 (7 bases). CDR3 size: 16 residues. V was shortened by 0 bases and J by 2 bases, with 13 bases between the two germline ends. Germline V gene data show CDR1 as LGHDT and CDR2 as YNNKEL (reference sequence). The CDR3 DNA reads as TGTGCCAGCAGCCAAGATGACGGGGGGCCACAAGAGACCCAGTACTTC. This translates into CASSQDDGGPQETQYF.

This clonotype was counted a few times. The genes are TRBV20-1 and TRBJ2-2; TRBD1 matches at 9 bases. With 0 bases clipped from V and 5 bases from J, the junction kept 7 bases outside the gene matches. The CDR3 has 16 amino acids. CDR1 and CDR2 (germline): DFQATT, SNEGSKA (reference sequence). The CDR3 spells CSARDPGQGGTGELFF. The CDR3 DNA reads as TGCAGTGCTAGAGATCCGGGACAGGGTGGTACCGGGGAGCTGTTTTTT.

There are a few counts of this clonotype. The CDR3 DNA reads as TGTGCCACCAGCGTGACTTGGACAGGGAGTGACACTGAAGCTTTCTTT. Protein: CATSVTWTGSDTEAFF. This chain connects TRBV15 to TRBJ1-1; TRBD1 aligns across 8 bases. The J segment lost 3 bases and the V segment lost 5 bases, leaving 11 bases of the junction unmatched. The CDR3 loop spans 16 amino acids. Germline CDR1 is LNHNV and CDR2 is YYDKDF (reference sequence).

The CDR3 spells CATSDPGQGDGELFF. In nucleotides, the CDR3 is TGTGCCACCAGTGACCCGGGACAGGGGGACGGGGAGCTGTTTTTT. This chain connects TRBV24-1 to TRBJ2-2; 11 bases agree with TRBD1. Germline V CDR1 and CDR2: KGHDR, SFDVKD. The V and J ends lost 4 bases and 7 bases, in that order; junction bases with no gene match: 4. The CDR3 extends over 15 amino acids.

This clonotype has ten or more counts. V gene TRBV18 combines with J gene TRBJ2-3; the D gene could be TRBD1 or TRBD2 (5 bases each). Germline V gene sequence: CDR1 KGHSH, CDR2 LQKENI. The CDR3 covers 18 residues. V was clipped by 3 bases and J by 0 bases, with 19 bases between them. CDR3 in DNA: TGTGCCAGCTCACCTGGATTCGCTTGGGGGTTAAGCACAGATACGCAGTATTTT. As protein: CASSPGFAWGLSTDTQYF. Combining the CDR3 with reference TRBV18 and TRBJ2-3 gives the whole variable domain NAGVMQNPRHLVRRRGQEARLRCSPMKGHSHVYWYRQLPEEGLKFMVYLQKENIIDESGMPKERFSAEFPKEGPSILRIQQVVRGDSAAYFCASSPGFAWGLSTDTQYFGPGTRLTVL.

This clonotype has only a few counts. The rearrangement uses TRBV15 and TRBJ1-5; D not resolved. V lost 3 bases, J lost 4 bases, and 13 bases lay in between. The CDR3 runs 15 residues. Germline CDR1 and CDR2: LNHNV and YYDKDF (reference sequence). CDR3 in DNA: TGTGCCACCAGCAGCAATAATTTAGAAAATCAGCCCCAGCATTTT. Translated: CATSSNNLENQPQHF.

This clonotype was picked up many times. V usage is TRBV20-1 and J usage is TRBJ2-7; unclear D gene. The CDR3 is 12 residues long. The germline V gene has CDR1 DFQATT and CDR2 SNEGSKA (reference sequence). Trimming took 2 bases from V and 4 from J, leaving 9 bases between them. CDR3: CSARSAAYEQYF. CDR3 nucleotide sequence: TGCAGTGCTAGAAGCGCAGCTTACGAGCAGTACTTC.